The present TCR beta chain was sequenced within a study of shared clonotypes between healthy human individuals. Study details: Each donor's CD4 naive and CD4 memory cells filled three plates apiece, CD8 naive two, and CD8 memory one.

A split of CD4+ cells into CD45RA+ naive and CD45RA-negative memory subsets was performed. Findings and caveats of the study: Rarefaction indicated that sorted-subset sequencing remained incomplete although depth was large.

The repertoire was sequenced with immunoSEQ multiplex PCR; TCRdb's copy has only in-frame clones and lacks some. The sample carries 2 million to 2.5 million clones, under 95% recorded once. Germline values: CDR1 MDHEN, CDR2 SYDVKM. V lost 5 bases, J lost 4 bases, and 13 bases stayed unmatched. The CDR3 runs 16 residues. Only one count was recorded for this clone. The antigen remains undetermined. This TCR was recovered from a man aged 18 to 29 in good health. Some clones in this sample may be carry-over from other donors' samples. The chain joins TRBV28 to TRBJ1-2, with 7 bases fitting TRBD1. The sequenced sample was naive CD4+ T cells from PBMCs. Subset reported: CD45RA+ positively selected. The CDR3 DNA is TGTGCCAGCAGTCTCATCCCGAGGGGGCAGGTCTATGGCTACACCTTC. This translates into CASSLIPRGQVYGYTF.